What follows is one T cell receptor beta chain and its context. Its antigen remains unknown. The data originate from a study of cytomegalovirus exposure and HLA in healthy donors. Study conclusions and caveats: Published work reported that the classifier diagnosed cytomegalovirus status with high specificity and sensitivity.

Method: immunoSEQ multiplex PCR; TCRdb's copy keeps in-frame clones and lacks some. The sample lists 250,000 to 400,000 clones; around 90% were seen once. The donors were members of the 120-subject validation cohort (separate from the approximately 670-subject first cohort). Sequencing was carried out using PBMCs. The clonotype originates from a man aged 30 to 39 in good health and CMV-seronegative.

The CDR3, as DNA: TGTGCCAGCAGCCGGACAGGGGAGTACGAGCAGTACTTC. Translating it yields CASSRTGEYEQYF. The chain employs TRBV7-6 and TRBJ2-7; 9 bases agree with TRBD1. The CDR3 has 13 residues. The trim removed 5 bases at V and 4 bases at J, leaving 3 bases unmatched. In germline, CDR1 is SGHVS, CDR2 FNYEAQ.